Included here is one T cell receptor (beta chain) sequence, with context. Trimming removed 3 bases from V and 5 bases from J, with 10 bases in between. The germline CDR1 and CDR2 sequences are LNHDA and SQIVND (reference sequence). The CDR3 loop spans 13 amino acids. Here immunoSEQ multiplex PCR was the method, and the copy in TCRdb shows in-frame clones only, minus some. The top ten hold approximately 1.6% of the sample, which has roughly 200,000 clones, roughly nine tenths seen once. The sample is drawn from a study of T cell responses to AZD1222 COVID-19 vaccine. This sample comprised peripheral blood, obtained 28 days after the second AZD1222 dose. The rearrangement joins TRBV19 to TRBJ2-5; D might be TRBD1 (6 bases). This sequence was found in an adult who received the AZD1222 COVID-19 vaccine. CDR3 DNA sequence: TGTGCCAGTAGTATCGGCAGGGGCGAGACCCAGTACTTC. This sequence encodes CASSIGRGETQYF. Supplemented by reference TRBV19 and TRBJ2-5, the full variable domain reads DGGITQSPKYLFRKEGQNVTLSCEQNLNHDAMYWYRQDPGQGLRLIYYSQIVNDFQKGDIAEGYSVSREKKESFPLTVTSAQKNPTAFYLCASSIGRGETQYFGPGTRLLVL.